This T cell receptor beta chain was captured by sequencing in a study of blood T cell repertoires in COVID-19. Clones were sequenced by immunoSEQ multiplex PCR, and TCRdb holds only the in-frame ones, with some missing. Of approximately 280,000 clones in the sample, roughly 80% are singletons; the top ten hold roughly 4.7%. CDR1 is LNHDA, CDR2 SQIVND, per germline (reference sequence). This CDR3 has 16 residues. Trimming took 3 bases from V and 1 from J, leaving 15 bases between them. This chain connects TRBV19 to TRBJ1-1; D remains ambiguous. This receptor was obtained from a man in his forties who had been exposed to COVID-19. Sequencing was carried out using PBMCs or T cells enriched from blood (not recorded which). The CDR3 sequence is CASSIDWGVTNTEAFF. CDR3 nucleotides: TGTGCCAGTAGTATCGACTGGGGAGTCACGAACACTGAAGCTTTCTTT.